This T cell receptor beta chain was found in a study of vaccination and CD4 T cells after COVID-19. Trimming took 2 bases from V and 4 from J, leaving 14 bases between them. The germline CDR1 and CDR2 sequences are KGHSH and LQKENI. There are 15 residues in the CDR3. Regarding this clonotype: Its target is not known.

This sample's time point: late sampling 161 to 241 days after vaccination in three convalescent patients. Treatment reported: 10-day PBMC culture with coronavirus spike peptide pools or control peptides (ViraFEST assay). An Oncomine TCR Beta short-read assay was used to sequence the DNA from cultured CD4+ T cells. TCRdb re-called the PCR reads through MiXCR, storing one row per CDR3 protein. Found here are 20,000 to 30,000 distinct CDR3 sequences, approximately 28% of them singletons; the top ten hold just over 7%. The chain combines TRBV18 with TRBJ1-1; D uncertain. The TCR was taken from a human donor who had recovered from COVID-19. This material consisted of CD4+ T cells from blood, cultured in vitro, taken about 7 months after SARS-CoV-2 vaccination. DNA of the CDR3: TGTGCCAGCTCACCAAGAGGGTTTGAGGGCACTGAAGCTTTCTTT. The encoded protein is CASSPRGFEGTEAFF.